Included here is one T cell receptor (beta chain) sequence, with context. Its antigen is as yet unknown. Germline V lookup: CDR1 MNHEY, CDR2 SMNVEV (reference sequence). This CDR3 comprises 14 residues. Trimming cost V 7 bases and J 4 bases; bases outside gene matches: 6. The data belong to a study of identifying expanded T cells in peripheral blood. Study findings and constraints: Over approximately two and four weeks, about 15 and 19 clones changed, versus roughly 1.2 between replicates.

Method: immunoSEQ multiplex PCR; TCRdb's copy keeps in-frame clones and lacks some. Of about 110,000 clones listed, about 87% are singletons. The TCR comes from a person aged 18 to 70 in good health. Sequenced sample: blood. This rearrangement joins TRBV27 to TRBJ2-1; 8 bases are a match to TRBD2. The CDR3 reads CASTLAGPYNEQFF. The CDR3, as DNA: TGTGCCAGCACCCTAGCGGGTCCATACAATGAGCAGTTCTTC.